Listed here are 7 T cell receptor beta chains from one sample, sequenced in a study of CD8 T cells in Susac syndrome. The authors reverse transcribed about 0.45 to 1 ug RNA with random hexamers. Using its own MiXCR run on the immunoSEQ multiplex PCR reads, TCRdb lists one record per CDR3 protein. The profile shows roughly 200,000 distinct CDR3 sequences, around 94% of them singletons. The sequencing input was CD4+ T cells from PBMCs. The origin of the receptors is a human donor with Susac syndrome.

The gene calls are TRBV2 and TRBJ2-1, with unresolved D. The germline V and J ends were trimmed by 2 bases and 0 bases, with 11 bases remaining between them. This CDR3 has 16 amino acids. The germline V gene has CDR1 SNHLY and CDR2 FYNNEI. The DNA of the CDR3 is TGTGCCAGCAGTGAATTAAGGCAACTCTCCTACAATGAGCAGTTCTTC. As protein: CASSELRQLSYNEQFF.

V gene TRBV2 combines with J gene TRBJ1-4; D is undetermined. Trimming took 2 bases from V and 7 from J, leaving 11 bases between them. This CDR3 spans 14 amino acids. Germline V lookup: CDR1 SNHLY, CDR2 FYNNEI. Here the CDR3 DNA reads TGTGCCAGCAGTGAACAGCGTGCGAGTGAAAAACTGTTTTTT. This codes for CASSEQRASEKLFF.

This clonotype was found once. V usage is TRBV7-2 and J usage is TRBJ2-3; weak D call: TRBD1 (5 bases). V was trimmed by 4 bases and J by 0 bases, leaving 11 bases between them. Germline V gives CDR1 SGHTA, CDR2 FQGNSA. The CDR3 has 15 residues. CDR3: CASSSRTLSTDTQYF. The CDR3 nucleotides read TGTGCCAGCAGCTCAAGGACACTAAGCACAGATACGCAGTATTTT.

The chain employs TRBV20-1 and TRBJ1-2; the D is unclear. This CDR3 spans 13 amino acids. The germline V gene has CDR1 DFQATT and CDR2 SNEGSKA (reference sequence). Trimming left V 5 bases short and J 0 bases short, with 10 bases between. In DNA, the CDR3 is TGCAGTGCTTCCGACTCGTCTAACTATGGCTACACCTTC. Its translation: CSASDSSNYGYTF.

V usage is TRBV6-1 and J usage is TRBJ2-6, with D perhaps matching TRBD1 or TRBD2 (5 bases each). CDR1 and CDR2 (germline): MNHNS, SASEGT. The length of the CDR3 is 16 residues. V gave up 6 bases and J gave up 0 bases, with 12 bases separating them. CDR3 in amino acids: CASSGTPLSGANVLTF. CDR3 in DNA: TGTGCCAGCAGCGGGACGCCTCTCTCTGGGGCCAACGTCCTGACTTTC.

The V call is TRBV20-1, the J call TRBJ2-1; either TRBD1 or TRBD2 may fit D (5 bases each). V was shortened by 4 bases and J by 6 bases, with 10 bases between the two germline ends. Germline assignment: CDR1 DFQATT and CDR2 SNEGSKA (reference sequence). This CDR3 contains 12 residues. In nucleotides, the CDR3 is TGCAGTGCTACGGGACCAATCAATGAGCAGTTCTTC. It specifies CSATGPINEQFF.

The chain combines TRBV20-1 with TRBJ2-1, with 9 bases matching TRBD2. This CDR3 is 15 amino acids long. Germline CDR1 is DFQATT and CDR2 is SNEGSKA (reference sequence). J lost 5 bases, V lost 6 bases, and 11 bases had no gene match. The CDR3 sequence is CSARPLAGANNEQFF. The CDR3 DNA reads as TGCAGTGCCCGCCCTTTAGCGGGGGCGAACAATGAGCAGTTCTTC.